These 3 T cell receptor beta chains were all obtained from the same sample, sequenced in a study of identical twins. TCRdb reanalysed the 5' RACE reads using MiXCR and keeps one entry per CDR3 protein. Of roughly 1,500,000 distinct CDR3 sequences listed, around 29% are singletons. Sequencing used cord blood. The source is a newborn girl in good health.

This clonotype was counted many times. CDR3 loop: CASSFGDTYEQYF. CDR3 DNA sequence: TGTGCCAGCAGTTTTGGGGACACCTACGAGCAGTACTTC. The J gene is TRBJ2-7, the V gene TRBV27; possibly TRBD1 for D (6 bases). The V and J ends lost 3 bases and 2 bases respectively, with 8 bases between them. The germline gives CDR1 MNHEY, CDR2 SMNVEV (reference sequence). The CDR3 has 13 residues.

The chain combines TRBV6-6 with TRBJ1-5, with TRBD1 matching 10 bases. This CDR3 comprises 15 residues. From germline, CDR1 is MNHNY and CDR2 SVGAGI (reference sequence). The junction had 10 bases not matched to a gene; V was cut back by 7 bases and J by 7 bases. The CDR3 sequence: CASNGGQGVIQPQHF. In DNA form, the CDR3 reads TGTGCCAGCAACGGTGGACAGGGGGTGATACAGCCCCAGCATTTT.

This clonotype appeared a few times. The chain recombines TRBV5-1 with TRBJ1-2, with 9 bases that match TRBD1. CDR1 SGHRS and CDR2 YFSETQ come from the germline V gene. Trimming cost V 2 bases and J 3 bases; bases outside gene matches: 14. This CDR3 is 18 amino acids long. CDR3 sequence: CASSFGNRTGGQHYGYTF. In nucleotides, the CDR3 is TGCGCCAGCAGCTTCGGAAATCGTACAGGGGGCCAACACTATGGCTACACCTTC. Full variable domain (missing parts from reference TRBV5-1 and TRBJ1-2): KAGVTQTPRYLIKTRGQQVTLSCSPISGHRSVSWYQQTPGQGLQFLFEYFSETQRNKGNFPGRFSGRQFSNSRSEMNVSTLELGDSALYLCASSFGNRTGGQHYGYTFGSGTRLTVV.